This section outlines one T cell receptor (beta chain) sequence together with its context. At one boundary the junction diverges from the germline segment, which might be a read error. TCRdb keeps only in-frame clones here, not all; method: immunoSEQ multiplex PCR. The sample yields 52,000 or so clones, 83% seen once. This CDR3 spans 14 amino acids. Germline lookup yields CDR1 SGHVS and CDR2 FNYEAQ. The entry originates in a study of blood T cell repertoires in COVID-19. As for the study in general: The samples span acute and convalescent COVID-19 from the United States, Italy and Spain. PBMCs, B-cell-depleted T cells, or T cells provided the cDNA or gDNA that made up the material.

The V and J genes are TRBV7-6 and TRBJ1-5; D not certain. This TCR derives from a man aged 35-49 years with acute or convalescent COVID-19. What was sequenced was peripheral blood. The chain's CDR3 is CASSSFYEGQPQHF. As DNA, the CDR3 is TGTGCTAGCAGCTCCTTCTATGAGGGTCAGCCCCAGCATTTT.